The 27 T cell receptor beta chains presented below share a single source sample, sequenced in a study of shared clonotypes between healthy human individuals. Profiling relied on immunoSEQ multiplex PCR, and the TCRdb table lists in-frame clones only, not all of them. The sample consists of about 2.4 million clones, roughly 93% of them appearing once. The sequencing sample was made of naive CD4+ T cells from PBMCs. The subset was: CD45RA+ positively selected. The source is a man aged 18 to 29 in good health. Some clones in this sample may be carry-over from other donors' samples.

This chain uses TRBV10-1 with TRBJ1-4, with D tentatively TRBD1 (6 bases). The V and J ends lost 2 bases and 7 bases respectively, with 14 bases between them. The germline CDR1 and CDR2 sequences are WNHNN and SYGVQD (reference sequence). The CDR3 loop spans 15 amino acids. The CDR3 loop reads CASSETTGGGEKLFF. CDR3 coding DNA: TGCGCCAGCAGTGAGACGACAGGAGGAGGTGAAAAACTGTTTTTT.

The CDR3 loop is CASSFFAGEKLFF. In DNA, the CDR3 is TGTGCCAGCAGTTTTTTCGCAGGCGAAAAACTGTTTTTT. The chain couples TRBV6-6 to TRBJ1-4; D uncertain. Deletions cut 4 bases from V and 8 bases from J, with 11 bases between. The CDR3 contains 13 residues. Per germline, CDR1 MNHNY and CDR2 SVGAGI (reference sequence).

The V gene is TRBV30, the J gene TRBJ1-1, with D perhaps matching TRBD1 (5 bases). V was trimmed by 2 bases and J by 2 bases, leaving 15 bases between them. The CDR3 is made up of 15 amino acids. CDR1 is GTSNPN, CDR2 SVGIG, per germline (reference sequence). The CDR3: CAWSPGEGLNTEAFF. The CDR3 region has the DNA TGTGCCTGGAGTCCGGGGGAGGGACTAAACACTGAAGCTTTCTTT. Drawing the rest from reference TRBV30 and TRBJ1-1, the complete variable domain is SQTIHQWPATLVQPVGSPLSLECTVEGTSNPNLYWYRQAAGRGLQLLFYSVGIGQISSEVPQNLSASRPQDRQFILSSKKLLLSDSGFYLCAWSPGEGLNTEAFFGQGTRLTVV.

This chain uses TRBV7-8 with TRBJ2-5; possibly TRBD2 for D (5 bases). CDR3 length: 13 amino acids. Trimming cost V 5 bases and J 5 bases, with 12 bases left between them. Germline loops: CDR1 SGHVS, CDR2 FQNEAQ. CDR3 amino acids: CASSRRTGETQYF. The CDR3, as DNA: TGTGCCAGCAGCCGAAGGACGGGGGAGACCCAGTACTTC.

This chain links TRBV7-9 with TRBJ2-7; 9 nucleotides align to TRBD2. After removal of 1 base from V and 5 bases from J, the junction contained 18 bases not matched to a gene. The CDR3 is 19 residues long. From germline, CDR1 is SEHNR and CDR2 FQNEAQ (reference sequence). The DNA of the CDR3 is TGTGCCAGCAGCTTAGGACCGTTCAACGCCGGGACTAGCCCCCACGAGCAGTACTTC. Its protein product is CASSLGPFNAGTSPHEQYF.

The rearrangement joins TRBV2 to TRBJ1-2, with a weak D call TRBD1 (6 bases). The CDR3 length is 14 residues. Germline values: CDR1 SNHLY, CDR2 FYNNEI. Trimming removed 1 base at V and 8 bases at J, with 14 bases between. CDR3 amino acids: CASSEEGVGEGYTF. CDR3 in DNA: TGTGCCAGCAGTGAAGAGGGGGTGGGAGAGGGCTACACCTTC. The entire variable domain, with the rest obtained from reference TRBV2 and TRBJ1-2, is as follows: EPEVTQTPSHQVTQMGQEVILRCVPISNHLYFYWYRQILGQKVEFLVSFYNNEISEKSEIFDDQFSVERPDGSNFTLKIRSTKLEDSAMYFCASSEEGVGEGYTFGSGTRLTVV.

This clone has just one count. The chain recombines TRBV19 with TRBJ1-5; 9 nucleotides match TRBD1. Unmatched junction bases numbered 8, after V lost 10 bases and J lost 1 base. CDR1 and CDR2 (germline): LNHDA, SQIVND (reference sequence). There are 15 residues in the CDR3. CDR3 in DNA: TGTGCCACTCGAGGTGGACAGGGGAGCAATCAGCCCCAGCATTTT. Amino acids: CATRGGQGSNQPQHF.

This clone occurred once. The chain links TRBV10-3 to TRBJ2-3, with 10 bases identical to TRBD2. The length of the CDR3 is 15 residues. Germline CDR1 ENHRY, CDR2 SYGVKD. The J segment lost 5 bases and the V segment lost 8 bases, leaving 10 bases of the junction unmatched. The CDR3 protein is CAIGGASGSVDTQYF. CDR3 in DNA: TGTGCCATCGGGGGGGCTAGCGGGAGTGTAGATACGCAGTATTTT.

The chain joins TRBV4-2 to TRBJ1-2; maybe TRBD1 (5 bases). The germline CDR1 and CDR2 sequences are LGHNA and YNFKEQ. The CDR3 extends over 15 amino acids. V lost 1 base and J lost 8, with 17 bases in between. DNA of the CDR3: TGTGCCAGCAGCCAAGGGACCGGGGCCCAACGCGGCTACACCTTC. Its translation is CASSQGTGAQRGYTF.

This chain joins TRBV6-1 and TRBJ2-7, with D possibly TRBD2 on 6 matching bases. The CDR3 length is 14 residues. Germline V CDR1 and CDR2: MNHNS, SASEGT. Trimming shortened V by 2 bases and J by 4 bases, and 12 bases separated the two germline ends. Here the CDR3 DNA reads TGTGCCAGCAGTGAAAGAGGAGGGAGGTACGAGCAGTACTTC. Encoded protein: CASSERGGRYEQYF.

The chain joins TRBV5-1 to TRBJ2-7; D is ambiguous. The CDR3 is 13 residues long. The germline V gene encodes CDR1 SGHRS and CDR2 YFSETQ. V lost 0 bases to trimming and J lost 8 bases, with 12 bases between them. The CDR3 region is CASSLVQVGKQYF. As DNA, the CDR3 is TGCGCCAGCAGCTTGGTGCAGGTCGGCAAGCAGTACTTC.

This clone was seen a single time. The J gene is TRBJ2-1, the V gene TRBV28; D uncertain. Germline V gene lookup returns CDR1 MDHEN and CDR2 SYDVKM. The V and J ends lost 6 bases and 3 bases respectively, with 6 bases between them. The CDR3 is 12 residues long. The CDR3 sequence is CASREIYNEQFF. The CDR3 bases are TGTGCCAGCAGAGAGATCTACAATGAGCAGTTCTTC.

The chain has TRBV7-9 and TRBJ2-7; D gene uncertain. Germline-derived CDR1 and CDR2 are SEHNR and FQNEAQ (reference sequence). The CDR3 extends over 13 amino acids. The germline V and J ends were trimmed by 5 bases and 7 bases, with 15 bases remaining between them. The CDR3 nucleotides read TGTGCCAGCAGCCCTAATCGACCCGTAGAGCAGTACTTC. This sequence encodes CASSPNRPVEQYF.

This chain joins TRBV2 and TRBJ2-1, with 9 bases aligning to TRBD1. The J segment lost 8 bases and the V segment lost 1 base, leaving 6 bases of the junction unmatched. The CDR3 is 15 amino acids. The germline V gene has CDR1 SNHLY and CDR2 FYNNEI. The CDR3 loop reads CASSEVGTGRDEQFF. The CDR3 DNA is TGTGCCAGCAGTGAAGTAGGGACAGGGAGGGATGAGCAGTTCTTC.

The chain is built from TRBV7-8 and TRBJ2-1; D not resolved. The CDR3 is 17 residues long. Looked up from germline, CDR1 is SGHVS and CDR2 is FQNEAQ. V lost 2 bases to trimming and J lost 0 bases, with 14 bases between them. In nucleotides, the CDR3 is TGTGCCAGCAGCTTATACATCCCGCAGAGCTCCTACAATGAGCAGTTCTTC. Amino acid sequence: CASSLYIPQSSYNEQFF.

The CDR3 protein is CASSFPEVQWANTANVLTF. DNA of the CDR3: TGTGCCAGCAGCTTCCCGGAGGTCCAATGGGCTAACACCGCCAACGTCCTGACTTTC. V usage is TRBV5-5 and J usage is TRBJ2-6; D is possibly TRBD2 (5 bases). Germline CDR1 reads SGHKS; CDR2 reads YYEKEE (reference sequence). Trimming removed 2 bases at V and 7 bases at J, with 25 bases between. The CDR3 consists of 19 residues. The whole variable domain, filled in from reference TRBV5-5 and TRBJ2-6, reads DAGVTQSPTHLIKTRGQQVTLRCSPISGHKSVSWYQQVLGQGPQFIFQYYEKEERGRGNFPDRFSARQFPNYSSELNVNALLLGDSALYLCASSFPEVQWANTANVLTFGAGSRLTVL.

The chain employs TRBV7-9 and TRBJ2-1, with a possible D match to TRBD2 (5 bases). This CDR3 is built from 13 residues. Germline CDR1 is SEHNR and CDR2 is FQNEAQ (reference sequence). V gave up 5 bases and J gave up 4 bases, with 9 bases separating them. Here the CDR3 DNA reads TGTGCCAGCAGCCGCCCGGGATACAATGAGCAGTTCTTC. This sequence encodes CASSRPGYNEQFF. The full variable domain, in which reference TRBV7-9 and TRBJ2-1 provide the parts outside the CDR3, is DTGVSQNPRHKITKRGQNVTFRCDPISEHNRLYWYRQTLGQGPEFLTYFQNEAQLEKSRLLSDRFSAERPKGSFSTLEIQRTEQGDSAMYLCASSRPGYNEQFFGPGTRLTVL.

The V call is TRBV20-1, the J call TRBJ1-2; D is ambiguous. CDR1 and CDR2 (germline): DFQATT, SNEGSKA (reference sequence). Trimming removed 7 bases at V and 8 bases at J, with 14 bases between. CDR3 length: 11 amino acids. The CDR3 nucleotides read TGCAGTGTCACAGACAATATAGGCTACACCTTC. It encodes CSVTDNIGYTF.

Concerning this clone itself: The sample carries other DNA sequences with the same CDR3. The chain carries TRBV2 and TRBJ2-1, with 10 bases matching TRBD2. The CDR3 loop spans 16 amino acids. J was trimmed by 1 base and V by 5 bases; bases with no gene match: 5. Germline V gene lookup returns CDR1 SNHLY and CDR2 FYNNEI. The CDR3 here is CASSSRLAGSYNEQFF. In DNA form, the CDR3 reads TGTGCCAGCAGTAGCCGACTAGCGGGTTCCTACAATGAGCAGTTCTTC.

This sequence joins TRBV19 and TRBJ2-3; 8 bases map to TRBD2. Germline loops: CDR1 LNHDA, CDR2 SQIVND (reference sequence). This CDR3 has 15 amino acids. The V segment lost 4 bases and the J segment 6 bases; nucleotides outside the gene matches: 9. CDR3 bases: TGTGCCAGTAGTAGGGCTCAAGCGGGAGTTGATACGCAGTATTTT. Translated: CASSRAQAGVDTQYF.

The J gene is TRBJ1-5, the V gene TRBV5-6; D gene unclear. V shed 2 bases and J shed 4 bases, with 7 bases lying between them. The CDR3 spans 13 residues. CDR1 is SGHDT, CDR2 YYEEEE, per germline. In nucleotides, the CDR3 is TGTGCCAGCAGCTTCGATCGGAATCAGCCCCAGCATTTT. Protein sequence: CASSFDRNQPQHF.

Notes on this clone: This sample also contains other DNA sequences that code for the same CDR3. This sequence joins TRBV20-1 and TRBJ2-1; D is possibly TRBD1 (5 bases). V lost 2 bases and J lost 7, with 6 bases in between. The CDR3 is 11 amino acids. Germline values: CDR1 DFQATT, CDR2 SNEGSKA (reference sequence). Here the CDR3 DNA reads TGCAGTGCTAGAAGGGGAAATGAGCAGTTCTTC. Translating it yields CSARRGNEQFF.

The chain has TRBV30 and TRBJ2-7; 9 nucleotides line up with TRBD1. CDR1 and CDR2 from the germline V gene are GTSNPN and SVGIG (reference sequence). V was clipped by 3 bases and J by 13 bases; unmatched bases: 7. This CDR3 has 11 amino acids. The chain's CDR3 is CAWSRDRAQYF. Written as DNA, the CDR3 is TGTGCCTGGAGCCGGGACAGGGCCCAATACTTC.

This sequence joins TRBV7-9 and TRBJ2-7, with D perhaps being TRBD1 or TRBD2 (5 bases each). The germline V gene has CDR1 SEHNR and CDR2 FQNEAQ (reference sequence). CDR3 length equals 17 residues. V dropped 0 bases and J dropped 1 base, with 16 bases sitting between them. The CDR3 is CASSLARPGTESYEQYF. CDR3 in DNA: TGTGCCAGCAGCTTAGCGCGGCCTGGGACGGAATCCTACGAGCAGTACTTC.

The chain has TRBV9 and TRBJ2-3, with 7 bases lining up with TRBD2. Germline V gene data show CDR1 as SGDLS and CDR2 as YYNGEE. With 0 bases clipped from V and 2 bases from J, the junction kept 9 bases outside the gene matches. The CDR3 loop spans 17 amino acids. CDR3 loop: CASSVALTGRATDTQYF. CDR3 nucleotide sequence: TGTGCCAGCAGCGTAGCTCTGACGGGGAGGGCCACAGATACGCAGTATTTT.

The V call is TRBV11-2, the J call TRBJ2-7; weak D call: TRBD2 (6 bases). Per germline, CDR1 SGHAT and CDR2 FQNNGV. Trimming cost V 4 bases and J 4 bases, with 17 bases left between them. CDR3 length: 15 residues. CDR3 region: CASSSVIGRRYEQYF. CDR3 coding DNA: TGTGCCAGCAGCTCGGTTATTGGGAGGAGGTACGAGCAGTACTTC.

This clone was detected only a few times. The gene calls are TRBV29-1 and TRBJ2-7, with D maybe TRBD1 (5 bases). The germline V gene has CDR1 SQVTM and CDR2 ANQGSEA. This CDR3 comprises 12 residues. Trimming removed 5 bases at V and 2 bases at J, with 10 bases between. CDR3 DNA: TGCAGCGTTAGCGACAGTGCCTACGAGCAGTACTTC. Residues: CSVSDSAYEQYF.